Below, one TCR beta chain is given with its context. Its target is unknown. Germline CDR1 reads SEHNR; CDR2 reads FQNEAQ (reference sequence). V trimming: 4 bases; J trimming: 0 bases; junction bases outside the gene matches: 2. The CDR3 runs 14 residues. The data derive from a study of T cell responses to AZD1222 COVID-19 vaccine. Study results and caveats: Most donors were white British, females outnumbered males, and clonal diversity was possibly underestimated. Spike-specific TCR breadth and depth rose after two AZD1222 doses.

Profiling relied on immunoSEQ multiplex PCR, and the TCRdb table lists in-frame clones only, not all of them. The sample gives about 86,000 clones, 89% of which show up once; less than 6% is in the top ten. This chain uses TRBV7-9 with TRBJ2-7; 8 bases line up with TRBD1. Sequenced material: peripheral blood, taken 28 days after the second AZD1222 dose. The clonotype originates from an adult who received the AZD1222 COVID-19 vaccine. The CDR3 region is CASSSQGASYEQYF. The CDR3 DNA sequence: TGTGCCAGCAGCTCGCAGGGGGCCTCCTACGAGCAGTACTTC. Using reference TRBV7-9 and TRBJ2-7 for the parts outside the CDR3, the full variable domain is DTGVSQNPRHKITKRGQNVTFRCDPISEHNRLYWYRQTLGQGPEFLTYFQNEAQLEKSRLLSDRFSAERPKGSFSTLEIQRTEQGDSAMYLCASSSQGASYEQYFGPGTRLTVT.